This T cell receptor beta chain is from a study of T-cell reconstitution after alpha-beta-depleted transplantation in children. Findings and limits, study-wide: Surviving recipient cells, namely T cells and thymic progenitors, were the source of high day-60 TCRbeta diversity in some patients. Several hundred expanded graft clones reportedly supplied alpha-beta T cells about two months after transplant. T-cell numbers and diversity one year post-transplant derived largely from freshly generated T cells.

The sample holds many counts of this clonotype. No antigen is known for it. TCRbeta library construction was performed incorporating unique molecular identifiers. Using its own MiXCR run on the PCR reads, TCRdb lists one record per CDR3 protein. Altogether about 300,000 distinct CDR3 sequences are present, over 7% being singletons, with the ten largest covering approximately 9.6%. CDR1 DFQATT and CDR2 SNEGSKA come from the germline V gene (reference sequence). The CDR3 covers 15 residues. V was clipped by 5 bases and J by 5 bases, with 21 bases between them. The sequence came from a female patient between 2 and 15 years old who had a stem cell transplant for Fanconi anemia, so the T cells may come from the graft donor. The chain uses TRBV20-1 and TRBJ2-5; tentative D call: TRBD2 (7 bases). Sequenced here: peripheral blood, sampled 360 days after TCRalphabeta/CD19-depleted stem cell transplant. The chain's CDR3 is CSAGSLGGAGETQYF. For the CDR3, the DNA is TGCAGTGCTGGATCATTAGGGGGGGCCGGGGAGACCCAGTACTTC.